The clone carrying this T cell receptor beta chain was observed a handful of times. CDR3 length equals 17 residues. Trimming removed 5 bases at V and 6 bases at J, with 23 bases between. The V gene's germline CDR1 is SGHTA and CDR2 FQGNSA. The data belong to a study of blood T cell repertoires in COVID-19. Background on the study: Spain, Italy and the United States supplied samples that represented acute and convalescent COVID-19. T cells, B-cell-depleted T cells, or PBMCs supplied cDNA or gDNA.

Authors' analysis steps: Reference gene primer amplification gave estimated nucleated cell counts. Profiled with immunoSEQ multiplex PCR; TCRdb holds only in-frame clones, not every one. D and trimming come from the DNA, and the V and J calls and clone size come from that table. The sample records about 100,000 clones, around nine tenths being singletons. The chain links TRBV7-2 to TRBJ2-1, with D perhaps matching TRBD2 (6 bases). The receptor was derived from a man over 45 with active COVID-19. Sequenced: peripheral blood. As DNA, the CDR3 is TGTGCCAGCAGCCACTCCCTCTCACTAGCAGCCCGCAATGAGCAGTTCTTC. This sequence encodes CASSHSLSLAARNEQFF.